These 10 T cell receptor beta chains were all obtained from the same sample, sequenced in a study of CD8+ T cells in alopecia areata. Noted treatment: oral pan-JAK inhibitor, 5-10 mg twice daily. After isolation, RNA underwent reverse transcription to generate cDNA as the sequencing template. Produced via immunoSEQ multiplex PCR; TCRdb's table is partial and in-frame only. The table lists fewer than 200,000 clones, about 60% of them singletons. Sequenced material: CD8+ T cells sorted from blood, taken at week 24, from a patient treated with tofacitinib. The receptors derive from a human donor with alopecia areata.

This clone was seen a few times. The rearrangement uses TRBV7-8 and TRBJ2-7, with TRBD2 matching 9 bases. This CDR3 has 13 amino acids. Losses at the gene ends were 5 bases for V and 2 bases for J; bases not matched to a gene: 1. Germline CDR1 and CDR2: SGHVS and FQNEAQ. The CDR3 nucleotides are TGTGCCAGCAGCCGCGGGGGGGCCTACGAGCAGTACTTC. Residues: CASSRGGAYEQYF.

This clone has just a few counts. The chain is built from TRBV5-1 and TRBJ2-3; unclear D gene. The germline V and J ends were trimmed by 4 bases and 1 base, with 16 bases remaining between them. The CDR3 contains 16 residues. Germline assignment: CDR1 SGHRS and CDR2 YFSETQ. CDR3 protein: CASSDVGPRGTDTQYF. The CDR3 region has the DNA TGCGCCAGCAGCGACGTTGGACCACGGGGCACAGATACGCAGTATTTT.

The rearrangement links TRBV7-9 to TRBJ1-2, with D possibly matching TRBD1 (5 bases). Germline assignment: CDR1 SEHNR and CDR2 FQNEAQ (reference sequence). The CDR3 loop spans 13 amino acids. Trimming took off 3 bases at V and 6 bases at J, with 11 bases between the two ends. The CDR3 DNA follows: TGTGCCAGCAGCTTTGGGACCGCGGATGGCTACACCTTC. Translation gives CASSFGTADGYTF.

The chain carries TRBV29-1 and TRBJ2-3; no clear D. The length of the CDR3 is 14 residues. Germline assignment: CDR1 SQVTM and CDR2 ANQGSEA. The V end lost 6 bases, the J end lost 5 bases, and 18 bases lay between the germline ends. The CDR3 sequence: CSVEHRVLGDTQYF. CDR3 sequence (DNA): TGCAGCGTCGAACATCGGGTTTTAGGAGATACGCAGTATTTT.

Only a few counts were recorded for this clone. At the DNA level, this CDR3 is encoded by other sequences in the same sample as well. The chain carries TRBV6-5 and TRBJ2-2; D uncertain. This CDR3 is 14 amino acids long. The V gene's germline CDR1 is MNHEY and CDR2 SVGAGI. Deletions cut 2 bases from V and 2 bases from J, with 6 bases between. Here the CDR3 reads CASSYGPNTGELFF. Here the CDR3 DNA reads TGTGCCAGCAGTTACGGACCTAACACCGGGGAGCTGTTTTTT.

The V gene is TRBV6-5, the J gene TRBJ2-5; D is unclear. Germline V gives CDR1 MNHEY, CDR2 SVGAGI. The CDR3 is made up of 14 amino acids. The V gene lost 2 bases and the J gene lost 7 bases, with 14 bases spanning the gap. This CDR3 is CASSYGVLKGTQYF. CDR3 nucleotide sequence: TGTGCCAGCAGTTACGGAGTTTTAAAAGGGACCCAGTACTTC.

The CDR3 here is CASSRRTDTQYF. In DNA, the CDR3 is TGTGCCAGCAGCCGGAGGACAGATACGCAGTATTTT. The J gene is TRBJ2-3, the V gene TRBV7-9; D might be TRBD2 (5 bases). The V end lost 5 bases, the J end lost 3 bases, and 6 bases lay between the germline ends. The length of the CDR3 is 12 residues. In germline, CDR1 is SEHNR, CDR2 FQNEAQ (reference sequence).

The chain is built from TRBV10-3 and TRBJ1-4, with 8 bases that match TRBD1. Germline loops: CDR1 ENHRY, CDR2 SYGVKD. The CDR3 spans 15 residues. The ends lost 2 bases at V and 5 bases at J; junction bases unmatched: 4. In DNA, the CDR3 is TGTGCCATCAGTGAGGCGACAGGGGCAAATGAAAAACTGTTTTTT. Its translation is CAISEATGANEKLFF.

This clone was found a few times. This rearrangement joins TRBV27 to TRBJ2-7; either TRBD1 or TRBD2 may supply D (6 bases each). There are 14 residues in the CDR3. Germline CDR1 and CDR2: MNHEY and SMNVEV (reference sequence). Trimming shortened V by 6 bases and J by 4 bases, and 16 bases separated the two germline ends. This CDR3 is CASSQGRGLYEQYF. The CDR3 DNA reads TGTGCCAGCAGCCAGGGGCGGGGTCTATACGAGCAGTACTTC.

The CDR3 loop is CASSGDRPTF. CDR3 bases: TGTGCCAGCAGCGGGGACAGGCCCACCTTC. The V gene is TRBV9, the J gene TRBJ1-2; 8 positions match TRBD1. The trim removed 3 bases at V and 13 bases at J, leaving 2 bases unmatched. In germline, CDR1 is SGDLS, CDR2 YYNGEE. The CDR3 length is 10 residues.